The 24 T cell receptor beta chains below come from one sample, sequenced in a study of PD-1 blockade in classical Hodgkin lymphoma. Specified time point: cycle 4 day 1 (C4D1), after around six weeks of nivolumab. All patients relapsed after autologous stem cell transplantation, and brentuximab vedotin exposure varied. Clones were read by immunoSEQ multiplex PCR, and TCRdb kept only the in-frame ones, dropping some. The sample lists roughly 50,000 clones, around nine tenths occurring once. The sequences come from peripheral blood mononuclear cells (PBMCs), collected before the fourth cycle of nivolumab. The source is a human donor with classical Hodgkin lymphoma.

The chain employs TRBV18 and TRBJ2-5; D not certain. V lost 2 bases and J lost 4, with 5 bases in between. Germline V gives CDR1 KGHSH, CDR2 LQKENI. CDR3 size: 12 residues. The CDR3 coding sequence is TGTGCCAGCTCACCAGGGGTAGAGACCCAGTACTTC. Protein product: CASSPGVETQYF.

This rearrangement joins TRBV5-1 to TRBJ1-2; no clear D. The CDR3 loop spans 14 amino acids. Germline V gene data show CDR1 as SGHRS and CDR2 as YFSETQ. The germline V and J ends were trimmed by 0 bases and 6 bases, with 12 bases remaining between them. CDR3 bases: TGCGCCAGCAGCTTGGAGTATCAGGCTGATGGCTACACCTTC. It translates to CASSLEYQADGYTF.

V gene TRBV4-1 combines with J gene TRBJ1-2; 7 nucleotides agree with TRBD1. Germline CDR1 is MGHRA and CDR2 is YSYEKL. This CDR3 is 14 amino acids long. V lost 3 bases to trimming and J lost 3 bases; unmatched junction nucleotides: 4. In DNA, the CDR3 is TGCGCCAGCAGCCAGAGCGACAGGGACTATGGCTACACCTTC. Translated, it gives CASSQSDRDYGYTF.

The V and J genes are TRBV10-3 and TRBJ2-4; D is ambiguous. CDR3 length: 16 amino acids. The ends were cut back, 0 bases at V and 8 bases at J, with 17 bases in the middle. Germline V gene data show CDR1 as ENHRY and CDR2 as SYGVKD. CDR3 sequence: CAISESFTIGTDIQYF. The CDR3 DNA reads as TGTGCCATCAGTGAGTCCTTCACAATTGGTACGGACATTCAGTACTTC.

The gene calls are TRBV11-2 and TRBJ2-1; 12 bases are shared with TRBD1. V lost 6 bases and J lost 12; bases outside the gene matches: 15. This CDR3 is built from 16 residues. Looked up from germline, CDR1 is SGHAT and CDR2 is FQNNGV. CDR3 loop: CASRPLGTGGHRVQFF. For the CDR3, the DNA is TGTGCCAGCAGGCCTCTAGGGACAGGGGGCCATAGGGTGCAGTTCTTC.

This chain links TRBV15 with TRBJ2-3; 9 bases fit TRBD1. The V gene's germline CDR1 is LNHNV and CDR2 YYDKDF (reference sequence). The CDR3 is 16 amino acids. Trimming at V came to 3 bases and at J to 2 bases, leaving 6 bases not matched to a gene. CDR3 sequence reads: CATSSGQGTVTDTQYF. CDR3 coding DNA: TGTGCCACCAGCAGCGGACAGGGGACGGTCACAGATACGCAGTATTTT.

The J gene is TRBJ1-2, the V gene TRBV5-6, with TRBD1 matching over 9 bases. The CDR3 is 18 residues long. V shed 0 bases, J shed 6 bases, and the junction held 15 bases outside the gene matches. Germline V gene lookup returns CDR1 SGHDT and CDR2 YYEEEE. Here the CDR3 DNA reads TGTGCCAGCAGCTTGGAGACCTGGACAGGGGTATTTCGGGATGGCTACACCTTC. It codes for CASSLETWTGVFRDGYTF.

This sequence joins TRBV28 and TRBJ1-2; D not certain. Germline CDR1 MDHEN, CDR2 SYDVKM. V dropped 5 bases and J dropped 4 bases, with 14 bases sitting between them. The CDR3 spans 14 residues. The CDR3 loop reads CASSGLLRTYGYTF. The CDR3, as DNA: TGTGCCAGCAGTGGATTATTACGGACCTATGGCTACACCTTC.

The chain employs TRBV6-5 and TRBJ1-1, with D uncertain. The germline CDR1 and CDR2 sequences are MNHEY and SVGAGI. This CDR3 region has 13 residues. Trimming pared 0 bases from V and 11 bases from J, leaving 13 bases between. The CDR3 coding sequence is TGTGCCAGCAGTTACTCGATAGGGAGTTATGCTTTCTTT. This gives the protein CASSYSIGSYAFF.

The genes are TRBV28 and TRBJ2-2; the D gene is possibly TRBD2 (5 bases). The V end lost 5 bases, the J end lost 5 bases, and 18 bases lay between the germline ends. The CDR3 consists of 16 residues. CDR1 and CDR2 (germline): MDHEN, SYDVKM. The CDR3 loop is CASSGHSPTRTGELFF. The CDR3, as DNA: TGTGCCAGCAGTGGTCACAGCCCCACTAGGACCGGGGAGCTGTTTTTT.

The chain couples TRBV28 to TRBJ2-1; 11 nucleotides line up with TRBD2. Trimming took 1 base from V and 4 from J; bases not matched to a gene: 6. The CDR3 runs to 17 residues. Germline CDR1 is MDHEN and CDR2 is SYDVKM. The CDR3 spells CASSLLAGGNGYNEQFF. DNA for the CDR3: TGTGCCAGCAGTTTATTAGCGGGGGGGAACGGGTACAATGAGCAGTTCTTC.

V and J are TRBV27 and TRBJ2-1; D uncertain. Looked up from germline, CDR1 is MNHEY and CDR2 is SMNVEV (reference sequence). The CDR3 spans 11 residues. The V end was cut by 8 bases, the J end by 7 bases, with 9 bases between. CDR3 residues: CASHMGNEQFF. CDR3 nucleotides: TGTGCCAGCCATATGGGGAATGAGCAGTTCTTC.

CDR3 sequence: CSVEDRLGQGVGYTF. Here the CDR3 DNA reads TGCAGCGTTGAAGATAGGTTGGGACAGGGGGTTGGCTACACCTTC. The genes are TRBV29-1 and TRBJ1-2; 11 nucleotides agree with TRBD1. The CDR3 length is 15 residues. The junction had 7 bases not matched to a gene; V was cut back by 0 bases and J by 7 bases. Germline assignment: CDR1 SQVTM and CDR2 ANQGSEA.

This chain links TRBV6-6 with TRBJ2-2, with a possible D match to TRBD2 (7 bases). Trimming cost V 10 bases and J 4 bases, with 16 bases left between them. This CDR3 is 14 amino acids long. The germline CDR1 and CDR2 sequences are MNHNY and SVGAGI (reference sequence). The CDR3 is CATRERGGTGELFF. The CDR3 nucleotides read TGTGCCACCCGGGAAAGGGGGGGCACCGGGGAGCTGTTTTTT.

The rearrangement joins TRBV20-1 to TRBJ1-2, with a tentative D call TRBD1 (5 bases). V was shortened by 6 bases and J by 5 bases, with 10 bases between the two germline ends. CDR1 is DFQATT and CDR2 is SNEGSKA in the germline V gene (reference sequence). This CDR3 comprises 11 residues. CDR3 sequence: CSAYDSYGYTF. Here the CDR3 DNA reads TGCAGTGCGTACGACAGTTATGGCTACACCTTC.

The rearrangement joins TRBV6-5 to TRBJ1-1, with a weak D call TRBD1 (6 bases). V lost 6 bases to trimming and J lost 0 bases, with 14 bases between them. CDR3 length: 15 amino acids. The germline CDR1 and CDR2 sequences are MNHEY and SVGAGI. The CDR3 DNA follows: TGTGCCAGCAGCCCCGGACAGTTCATGAACACTGAAGCTTTCTTT. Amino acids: CASSPGQFMNTEAFF.

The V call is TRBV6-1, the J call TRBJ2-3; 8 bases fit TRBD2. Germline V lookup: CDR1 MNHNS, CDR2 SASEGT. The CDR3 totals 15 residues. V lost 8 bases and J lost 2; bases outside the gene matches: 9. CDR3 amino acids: CASSGGAGVTDTQYF. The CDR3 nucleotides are TGTGCCAGCTCGGGGGGAGCGGGGGTCACAGATACGCAGTATTTT.

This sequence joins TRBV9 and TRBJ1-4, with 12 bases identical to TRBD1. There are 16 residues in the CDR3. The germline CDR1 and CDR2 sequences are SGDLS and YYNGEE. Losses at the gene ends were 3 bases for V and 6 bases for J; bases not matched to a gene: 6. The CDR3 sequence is CASSGGQGASYEKLFF. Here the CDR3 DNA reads TGTGCCAGCAGCGGGGGACAGGGGGCCTCCTATGAAAAACTGTTTTTT.

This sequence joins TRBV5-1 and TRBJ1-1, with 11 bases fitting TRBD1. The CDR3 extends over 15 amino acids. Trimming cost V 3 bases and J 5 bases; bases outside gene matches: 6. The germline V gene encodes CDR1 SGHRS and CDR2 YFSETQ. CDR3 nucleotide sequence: TGCGCCAGCAGCTCAGCCGGGACAGGGGGAACTGAAGCTTTCTTT. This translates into CASSSAGTGGTEAFF.

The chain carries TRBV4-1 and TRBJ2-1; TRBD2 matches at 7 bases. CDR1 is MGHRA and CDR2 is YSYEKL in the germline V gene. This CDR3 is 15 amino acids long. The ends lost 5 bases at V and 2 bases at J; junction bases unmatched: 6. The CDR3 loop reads CASSSWRGTYNEQFF. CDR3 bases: TGCGCCAGCAGCAGCTGGCGGGGGACCTACAATGAGCAGTTCTTC.

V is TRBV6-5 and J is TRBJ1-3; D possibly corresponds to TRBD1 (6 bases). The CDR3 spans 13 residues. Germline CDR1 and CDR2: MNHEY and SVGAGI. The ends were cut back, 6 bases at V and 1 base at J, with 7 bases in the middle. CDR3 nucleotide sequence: TGTGCCAGCAGAAGGGGGTCTGGAAACACCATATATTTT. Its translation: CASRRGSGNTIYF.

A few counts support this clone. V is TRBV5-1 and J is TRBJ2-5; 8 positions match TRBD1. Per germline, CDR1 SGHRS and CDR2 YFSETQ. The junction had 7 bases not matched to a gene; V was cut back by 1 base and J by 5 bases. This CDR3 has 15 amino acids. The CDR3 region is CASSLFTGGSETQYF. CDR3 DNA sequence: TGCGCCAGCAGCTTGTTTACAGGGGGGTCTGAGACCCAGTACTTC.

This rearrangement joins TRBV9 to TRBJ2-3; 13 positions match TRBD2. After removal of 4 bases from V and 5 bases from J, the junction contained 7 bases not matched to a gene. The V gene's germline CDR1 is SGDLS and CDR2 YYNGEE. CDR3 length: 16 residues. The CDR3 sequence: CASSPGLAGVRDTQYF. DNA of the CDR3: TGTGCCAGCAGCCCCGGACTAGCGGGGGTTCGAGATACGCAGTATTTT.

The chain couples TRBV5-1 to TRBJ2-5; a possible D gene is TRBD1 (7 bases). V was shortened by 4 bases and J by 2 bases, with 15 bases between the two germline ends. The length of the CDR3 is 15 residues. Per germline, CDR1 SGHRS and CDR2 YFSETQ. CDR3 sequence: CASSLEGTVQETQYF. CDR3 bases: TGCGCCAGCAGCCTGGAGGGGACAGTTCAAGAGACCCAGTACTTC.